This record looks at one TCR beta chain sequence and its context. Its antigen has not been determined. Base-call qualities are not available, and no considerably larger clone is one nucleotide away. These data come from a study of identical twins (dated by TCRdb to the mid-2010s). Concerning the study at large: TCR alpha and beta repertoires from monozygotic twins, unrelated adults of various ages and cord blood were deep-sequenced to test whether fetal clonotypes persist. Replicate twin experiments were performed at different times using different library preparation protocols to rule out contamination. The paper as a whole reports these results and caveats: A weaker excess of twin sharing was found in beta out-of-frame sequences because the signal-to-noise ratio was lowered by fewer shared sequences. Abundant cord blood beta clonotypes had fewer insertions, young adult naive repertoires showed a similar but weaker trend, and memory repertoires showed no such trend. Invariant T cells such as MAIT and iNKT could partly confound zero-insertion analyses, though diverse VJ usage argued against this for most clonotypes. Compared with coincidental sharing between unrelated individuals, an excess of low generation-probability sequences was observed among out-of-frame TCR alpha sequences shared between twins. Because the same donors could not be followed over many years, the conclusions relied on cross-sectional statistical analysis. Recombination models systematically underestimated out-of-frame TCR alpha sharing in monozygotic twins but agreed with sharing between unrelated individuals.

The germline V gene yields SGHTA for CDR1 and FQGNSA for CDR2. The CDR3 numbers 14 residues from cysteine through phenylalanine. The read is trimmed to its CDR3 DNA, 42 bases read in frame from base 1. Trimmed from V: 1 base; trimmed from J: 4 bases; junction bases lacking a gene match: 2. Only healthy Caucasian donors were included. Three pairs of female monozygotic twins, all aged 18 to 29 years, were included in the twin cohort. Miltenyi CD45RO+ enrichment and human naive T-cell isolation kits were used to isolate memory (CD45RO+) and naive T cells from PBMC. The library was built by means of 5' RACE. The sequencing machine was an Illumina HiSeq 2000. Template switching introduced a universal primer binding site; the final cDNA contained a unique molecular identifier, enabling accurate counting of TCR cDNA molecules. Specific primers in the conserved constant-segment region were used to synthesize first-strand cDNA for the TCR alpha and beta chains. To control for contamination, every cDNA library carried two barcodes: a SMART-Mk sample barcode plus Illumina barcodes. TruSeq adapter sequences, together with Illumina sample barcodes, were added in two successive PCR steps. The TCR alpha and beta cDNA libraries were sequenced on the Illumina HiSeq platform using custom primers. The study's own analysis went as follows. Unique molecular identifiers were extracted from raw reads with MiGEC, and CDR3 positions were determined with MiXCR. Recombination models were inferred per individual with the repgenHMM and IGoR tools using an EM algorithm. The analysis of shared clonotypes was done with the tcR package in R, with sharing normalized by the product of cloneset sizes. Out-of-frame nonproductive sequences were analyzed to study raw recombination free of thymic and clonal selection effects. TCRdb took the public reads, trimmed them with fastp at Q25, ran MiXCR for clone calling and kept in-frame beta chains. Rows with one shared CDR3 protein collapse into an entry with the most common genes and DNA. For this entry, the V and J calls and clone size follow TCRdb and not the study's own pipeline. The sample includes 200,000 to 300,000 distinct CDR3 sequences, with roughly 12% observed a single time. Roughly 4.2% of the sample is taken by the ten largest.

The same data also went into a second study, on yellow fever vaccine responses in identical twins. The second study's authors report: The authors reported that the T cell response to vaccination in identical twins appeared partly convergent and partly personalized. Focusing on identical twins, the study followed the T cell clones that responded to the vaccine, and did so with precision.

This receptor was identified in a woman between 18 and 29 years old in good health. In this chain, TRBV7-2 is recombined with TRBJ2-7; TRBD1 aligns with 9 central bases. Material: memory (CD45RO+) T cells sorted from blood. The cell subset or site tag for this specimen amounts to: CD45RO+ enriched T cells. The DNA sequence is given as TGTGCCAGCAGCTTAGTGGACAGGGGATACGAGCAGTACTTC. It codes for CASSLVDRGYEQYF.